Sequencing of this TCR beta chain was carried out in a study of blood T cell repertoires in COVID-19. For the study at large: The United States, Italy and Spain supplied acute and convalescent COVID-19 samples.

As handled by the study authors: Amplification from reference gene primers served as the basis for estimated nucleated cell counts. Here immunoSEQ multiplex PCR was the method, and the copy in TCRdb shows in-frame clones only, minus some. Clonal size and the V and J genes are those of that table, whereas D and trimming came from the DNA. Of some 130,000 clones listed, 60% to 85% were seen once; the top ten hold about 18%. Unmatched junction bases numbered 11, after V lost 0 bases and J lost 9 bases. The CDR3 is made up of 16 amino acids. Germline V gene lookup returns CDR1 MNHNS and CDR2 SASEGT. The TCR sequence derives from an elderly man with acute or convalescent COVID-19. The V call is TRBV6-1, the J call TRBJ2-1; the match to TRBD2 covers 7 bases. Sequenced input: peripheral blood. The CDR3 sequence is CASSEAQWGGVSEQFF. The CDR3 DNA reads as TGTGCCAGCAGTGAAGCACAGTGGGGGGGGGTCAGTGAGCAGTTCTTC.